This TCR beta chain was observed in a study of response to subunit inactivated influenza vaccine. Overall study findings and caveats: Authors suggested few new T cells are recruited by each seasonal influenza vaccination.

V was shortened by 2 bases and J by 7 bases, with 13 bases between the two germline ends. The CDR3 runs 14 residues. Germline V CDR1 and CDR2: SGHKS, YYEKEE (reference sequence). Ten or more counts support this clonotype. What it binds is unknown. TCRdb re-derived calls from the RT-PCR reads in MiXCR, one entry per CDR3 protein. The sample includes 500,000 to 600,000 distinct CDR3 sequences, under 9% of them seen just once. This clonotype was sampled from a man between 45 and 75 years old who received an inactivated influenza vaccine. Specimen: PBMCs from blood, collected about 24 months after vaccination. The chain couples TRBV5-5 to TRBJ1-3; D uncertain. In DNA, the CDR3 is TGTGCCAGCAGCTTTTCAGAGGGTCAGAACACCATATATTTT. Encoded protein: CASSFSEGQNTIYF.